This TCR beta chain was sequenced in a study of neoadjuvant nivolumab and ipilimumab in lung cancer. The CDR3 extends over 16 amino acids. From germline, CDR1 is LGHNA and CDR2 YNFKEQ. Germline trimming cut 6 bases from V and 3 bases from J; bases unmatched to any gene: 13. TCRdb keeps only in-frame clones here, not all; method: immunoSEQ multiplex PCR. The sample carries tens of thousands of clones, roughly 89% recorded once. The chain joins TRBV4-2 to TRBJ1-1, with TRBD1 matching 7 bases. The sequencing used blood, collected before neoadjuvant nivolumab, alone or with ipilimumab. This TCR was sampled from an adult with non-small cell lung cancer. Some clones in this sample may be carry-over from other donors' samples. Here the CDR3 DNA reads TGTGCCAGCAGTCCGGGACAACAGGGGTTATACACTGAAGCTTTCTTT. It specifies CASSPGQQGLYTEAFF.